The present TCR beta chain was sequenced within a study of T cell repertoires in cytomegalovirus infection. To note about this clonotype: Its antigen is as yet unknown.

TCRdb passed the reads through MiXCR, listing each CDR3 protein once. The sample shows roughly 920,000 distinct CDR3 sequences, less than 35% of them seen only once. The CDR3 is 11 amino acids. Germline values: CDR1 WSHSY, CDR2 SAAADI. Trimming stripped 6 bases from V and 6 bases from J, with 9 bases between. The clonotype originates from a human donor in good health (CMV status not recorded). Some clones in this sample may be carry-over from other donors' samples. The starting material was cultured CD8+ T cells from PBMCs, obtained from culture after CMV antigen stimulation. The V call is TRBV10-2, the J call TRBJ2-7; TRBD1 or TRBD2 may be the D gene (6 bases each). The CDR3 bases are TGCGCCAGCAGGGGGGGCTCCGAGCAGTACGTC. This gives the protein CASRGGSEQYV.